These 10 T cell receptor beta chains were sequenced from one sample in a study of T cells after posttransplantation cyclophosphamide. Only in-frame clones appear in the TCRdb table, and some are missing; sequencing was by immunoSEQ multiplex PCR. This sample carries about 44,000 clones, none of them present only once. The specimen sequenced was PBMCs. The receptor source for this set is a man aged 35 to 55 in good health, CMV-negative, and a related stem cell transplant donor.

The table lists this clone with many counts. The chain joins TRBV19 to TRBJ2-6; D is perhaps TRBD2 (6 bases). CDR1 and CDR2 from the germline V gene are LNHDA and SQIVND (reference sequence). The CDR3 consists of 17 residues. V lost 5 bases and J 0 bases, leaving 14 bases between the germline ends. This CDR3 reads CASSPRDFHSGANVLTF. As DNA, the CDR3 is TGTGCCAGTAGTCCCCGGGACTTCCACTCTGGGGCCAACGTCCTGACTTTC.

Turning to this clone: Other DNA variants within this sample encode the same CDR3. V and J are TRBV19 and TRBJ2-5; tentatively, D is TRBD2 (5 bases). From germline, CDR1 is LNHDA and CDR2 SQIVND (reference sequence). Trimming removed 0 bases at V and 4 bases at J, with 6 bases between. This CDR3 spans 13 amino acids. The CDR3: CASSIDRGETQYF. CDR3 in DNA: TGTGCCAGTAGTATAGACCGGGGAGAGACCCAGTACTTC.

Many counts were recorded for this clone. The chain has TRBV21-1 and TRBJ1-4; TRBD1, the D gene given by the table, was not confirmed from the DNA. TRBV21-1 is classified as a pseudogene. The CDR3 spans 14 residues. The CDR3 loop is CASSRTGREEKLFF. In nucleotides, the CDR3 is TGTGCCAGCAGCAGGACAGGGAGGGAGGAAAAACTGTTTTTT.

The chain combines TRBV6-5 with TRBJ2-2; D possibly corresponds to TRBD2 (7 bases). V was cut by 1 base and J by 7 bases, with 16 bases left in between. The germline V gene has CDR1 MNHEY and CDR2 SVGAGI. There are 16 residues in the CDR3. The DNA of the CDR3 is TGTGCCAGCAGTTACTTTGGGGGGGGGCCGAACGGGGAGCTGTTTTTT. Protein: CASSYFGGGPNGELFF.

This clone came up many times. The chain links TRBV4-1 to TRBJ2-1; D unclear. V lost 1 base and J 5 bases, leaving 15 bases between the germline ends. This CDR3 spans 16 amino acids. Germline V gene sequence: CDR1 MGHRA, CDR2 YSYEKL. CDR3 protein: CASSQGSSLINNEQFF. The CDR3 coding sequence is TGCGCCAGCAGCCAAGGCTCTAGTCTAATAAACAATGAGCAGTTCTTC.

This clone has at least ten counts. The chain is built from TRBV18 and TRBJ1-1; TRBD1 is a possible D gene (5 bases). Germline values: CDR1 KGHSH, CDR2 LQKENI. CDR3 length: 15 residues. Trimming took 3 bases from V and 2 from J, leaving 13 bases between them. Here the CDR3 DNA reads TGTGCCAGCTCACCCACCGCGGGGGGTAACACTGAAGCTTTCTTT. This gives the protein CASSPTAGGNTEAFF.

This clone was detected ten times or more. This CDR3 fails to terminate in the conserved phenylalanine or tryptophan, so it likely reflects a read error. The limits of the CDR3 on the DNA are not certain, so only TCRdb's listed CDR3 is given. The CDR3 spells CASSFGAQASGDTI. The J gene is TRBJ2-7, the V gene TRBV5-6; the DNA was not used to check the table's D call, TRBD2. The germline V gene encodes CDR1 SGHDT and CDR2 YYEEEE. The CDR3 has 14 residues if both end residues are counted.

This clone was seen ten or more times. CDR3 DNA sequence: TGTGCCAGCAGCTTGGAAGGGGGCTCCTACGAGCAGTACTTC. Translating it yields CASSLEGGSYEQYF. This chain uses TRBV5-4 with TRBJ2-7; tentative D call: TRBD1 (6 bases). The V gene's germline CDR1 is SGHNT and CDR2 YYREEE (reference sequence). Trimming removed 0 bases from V and 0 bases from J, with 7 bases in between. The CDR3 consists of 14 residues.

This clone has at least ten counts. The rearrangement joins TRBV6-5 to TRBJ2-2, with 9 bases fitting TRBD1. V was pared by 6 bases and J by 7 bases, with 9 bases of the junction left unmatched. Germline CDR1 MNHEY, CDR2 SVGAGI. The CDR3 is 15 residues long. Here the CDR3 DNA reads TGTGCCAGCAGATCCGGGACAGGGAGGATCGGGGAGCTGTTTTTT. Translating it yields CASRSGTGRIGELFF.

Ten or more counts support this clone. The chain uses TRBV5-4 and TRBJ2-4; D perhaps matches TRBD2 (6 bases). The CDR3 is 16 residues long. Germline loops: CDR1 SGHNT, CDR2 YYREEE (reference sequence). Between the trimmed V and J ends, which lost 0 bases and 5 bases, there was a span of 15 bases. The CDR3 DNA reads as TGTGCCAGCAGCTTGGGAGCTAGCGTTACCCAAAACATTCAGTACTTC. Protein: CASSLGASVTQNIQYF.